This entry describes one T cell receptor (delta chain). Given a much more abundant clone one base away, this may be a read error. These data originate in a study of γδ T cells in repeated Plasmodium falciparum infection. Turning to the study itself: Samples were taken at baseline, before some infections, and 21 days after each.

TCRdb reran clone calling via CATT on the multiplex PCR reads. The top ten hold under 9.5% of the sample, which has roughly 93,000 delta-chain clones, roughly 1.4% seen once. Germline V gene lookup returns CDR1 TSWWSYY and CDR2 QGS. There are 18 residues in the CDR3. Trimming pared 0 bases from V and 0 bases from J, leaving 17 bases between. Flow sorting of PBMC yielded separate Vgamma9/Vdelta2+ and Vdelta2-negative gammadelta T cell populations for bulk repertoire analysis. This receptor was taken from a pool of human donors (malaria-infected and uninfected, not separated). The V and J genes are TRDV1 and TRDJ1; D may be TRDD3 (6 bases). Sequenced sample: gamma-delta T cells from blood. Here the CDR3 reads CALGELWGLPRNTDKLIF. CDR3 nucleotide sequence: TGTGCTCTTGGGGAACTTTGGGGGCTCCCCCGGAACACCGATAAACTCATCTTT.